This TCR beta chain was identified during a study of beta chain features in type 1 diabetes. In this sample, this clone turned up a few times. Its antigen is not identified. Every bit of the isolated RNA underwent reverse transcription, so sequencing read expressed TCRB transcripts. The assay was immunoSEQ multiplex PCR, and TCRdb's table has in-frame clones only and misses some. The data hold around 500,000 clones, with approximately 10% observed a single time. Using CD45RO/CCR7/CD25/CD127/CD95/CD27, CD4+ naive, central memory, regulatory and stem cell-like memory cells were sorted. Purity of each sorted population was above 95%. Regarding the study as a whole: Patients' naive, central memory and regulatory TCRB repertoires appeared more alike than those of healthy donors. Amplification by PCR could prefer shorter templates, with the same effect in patients and controls.

Germline values: CDR1 KGHSH, CDR2 LQKENI. This CDR3 contains 12 residues. V dropped 3 bases and J dropped 6 bases, with 7 bases sitting between them. This TCR came from a woman aged 18-29 years in good health. Sequenced sample: naive CD4+ T cells from blood. The V gene is TRBV18, the J gene TRBJ2-3; D is uncertain. The CDR3 sequence is CASSPDEDTQYF. CDR3 sequence (DNA): TGTGCCAGCTCACCGGACGAGGATACGCAGTATTTT.